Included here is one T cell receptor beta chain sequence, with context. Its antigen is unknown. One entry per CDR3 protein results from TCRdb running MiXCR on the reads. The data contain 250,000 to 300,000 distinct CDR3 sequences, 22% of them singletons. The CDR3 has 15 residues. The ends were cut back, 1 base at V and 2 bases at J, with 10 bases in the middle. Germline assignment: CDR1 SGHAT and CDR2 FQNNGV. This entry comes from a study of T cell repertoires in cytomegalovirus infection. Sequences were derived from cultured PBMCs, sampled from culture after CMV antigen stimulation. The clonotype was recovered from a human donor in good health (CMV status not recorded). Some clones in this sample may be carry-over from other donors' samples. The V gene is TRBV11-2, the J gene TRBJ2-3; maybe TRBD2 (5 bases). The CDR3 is CASSLAAGPTDTQYF. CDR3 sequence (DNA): TGTGCCAGCAGCTTAGCGGCGGGTCCCACAGATACGCAGTATTTT.